These 26 T cell receptor beta chains share one sample of origin, sequenced in a study of tumor-infiltrating lymphocytes in primary liver carcinoma. Unsorted bulk tissue (roughly 17-32 mg) underwent RNA and DNA co-extraction. TCR beta cDNA was prepared out of 500 ng total RNA by means of a constant-region primer. Modified slightly, ARM-PCR produced TCR beta libraries over three nested multiplex PCR rounds. Each of the first two PCR rounds ran nine to ten cycles with TRBV1-TRBV30 forward and C-beta reverse primers. TCRdb fed the multiplex PCR reads into MiXCR, producing one record per CDR3 protein. In the table there are some 20,000 distinct CDR3 sequences, over 70% of which are singletons. Sequencing input: liver tumor tissue from sampling region 4. Specified subset: tumor region T4, right-lateral pole. The receptors shown here come from a woman aged 25 to 39 with primary liver carcinoma and hepatitis B virus infection.

Comments on this clonotype: An end of the junction differs from the germline gene, which may be a read error. The chain joins TRBV4-1 to TRBJ1-5; D ambiguous. CDR1 is MGHRA, CDR2 YSYEKL, per germline. The CDR3 is 16 amino acids. The chain's CDR3 is CASSFRHCRNNQPQHF. The CDR3, as DNA: TGCGCTAGCAGCTTCCGTCATTGCAGGAATAATCAGCCCCAGCATTTT.

On this clonotype itself: The conserved final phenylalanine or tryptophan is absent from the CDR3, which likely points to a read error. V usage is TRBV28 and J usage is TRBJ2-1; the D is unclear. The germline V gene has CDR1 MDHEN and CDR2 SYDVKM. The CDR3 covers 11 residues. CDR3 nucleotide sequence: TGTACCAGCAGTTTTTTTGGTAAGCAGTTCGTC. It is translated as CTSSFFGKQFV.

This clonotype was seen once. V gene TRBV28 combines with J gene TRBJ2-7; D perhaps matches TRBD2 (7 bases). Trimming took 3 bases from V and 6 from J, leaving 15 bases between them. The CDR3 has 14 residues. Germline V gene sequence: CDR1 MDHEN, CDR2 SYDVKM. The CDR3 region is CASSLEGGWSEQYF. The CDR3 nucleotides are TGTGCCAGCAGTTTGGAGGGGGGGTGGTCCGAGCAGTACTTC.

A word on this clonotype: An end of the junction differs from the germline gene, which may be a read error. The CDR3 DNA follows: TGTGTCAGCAACCAAGATATCGGAGCGGGAGTAAACAATGAGCAGTTCTTC. Translating it yields CVSNQDIGAGVNNEQFF. The V call is TRBV4-2, the J call TRBJ2-1; 8 bases are shared with TRBD2. The CDR3 is 17 amino acids. Germline lookup yields CDR1 LGHNA and CDR2 YNFKEQ.

The sample holds one count of this clonotype. The junction and the germline gene differ at one end; a read error may be behind it. The V gene is TRBV6-5, the J gene TRBJ2-5; 10 bases agree with TRBD1. The germline CDR1 and CDR2 sequences are MNHEY and SVGAGI. This CDR3 comprises 13 residues. As DNA, the CDR3 is TGTGTAAGCAGTACCGACAGGGGGCTGACCCAACACTTC. It specifies CVSSTDRGLTQHF.

Regarding this clonotype: Germline and junction disagree at one end, which may indicate a read error. The gene calls are TRBV5-5 and TRBJ1-5; the match to TRBD1 covers 7 bases. Germline V gives CDR1 SGHKS, CDR2 YYEKEE (reference sequence). This CDR3 has 15 residues. As DNA, the CDR3 is TGTGCCAGCAGCTTGTCCAGGGGGGGGAATCTGCCTCAGCACTTT. Translated: CASSLSRGGNLPQHF.

This clonotype was recorded only once. One junction end disagrees with the germline gene, perhaps due to a read error. This chain connects TRBV5-5 to TRBJ1-6; D remains ambiguous. The germline V gene has CDR1 SGHKS and CDR2 YYEKEE (reference sequence). This CDR3 has 14 residues. The CDR3 sequence: CASSLDVSNSLLHF. DNA of the CDR3: TGCGCCAGCAGCTTGGACGTCAGTAATTCACTCCTCCACTTC.

A note on this clonotype: The conserved phenylalanine or tryptophan is not found at the CDR3 terminus, so this likely reflects a read error. V and J are TRBV4-3 and TRBJ2-1, with 7 bases fitting TRBD2. CDR3 length: 16 residues. Germline loops: CDR1 LGHNA, CDR2 YSLEER. DNA of the CDR3: TGCGCCAGCAGCCAAGATTGGGACTACACCTACAATGGGCAGTTCTTA. It encodes CASSQDWDYTYNGQFL.

Comments on this clonotype: Germline is not matched at one junction end, which may reflect a read error. The chain is built from TRBV6-6 and TRBJ2-6; D could derive from TRBD1 or TRBD2 (5 bases each). There are 16 residues in the CDR3. Germline assignment: CDR1 MNHNY and CDR2 SVGAGI (reference sequence). CDR3 DNA sequence: TGTGACAGCAGCCTCCGGGGTCGCTCTGGGGCCAACGTTCTGACTTTC. Amino acid sequence: CDSSLRGRSGANVLTF.

This clonotype has just one count. One end of the junction is discordant with germline, which a read error may explain. The chain links TRBV4-3 to TRBJ2-1; D ambiguous. The CDR3 is 16 amino acids. CDR1 is LGHNA, CDR2 YSLEER, per germline. CDR3 sequence: CDSSQDALSSYNEQFF. The CDR3 nucleotides read TGCGACAGCAGTCAAGACGCCTTAAGCTCCTACAATGAGCAGTTCTTC.

Details on this clonotype: A read error is possible here, since a much larger clone lies one base away. The chain uses TRBV5-4 and TRBJ2-6; D gene unclear. The CDR3 totals 15 residues. The V and J ends lost 4 bases and 2 bases respectively, with 10 bases between them. Germline-derived CDR1 and CDR2 are SGHNT and YYREEE (reference sequence). CDR3 amino acids: CASSMVGTGANVLTF. DNA for the CDR3: TGTGCCAGCAGCATGGTGGGCACTGGGGCCAACGTCCTGACTTTC.

In regard to this clonotype: This CDR3 fails to terminate in the conserved phenylalanine or tryptophan, so it likely reflects a read error. The chain carries TRBV29-1 and TRBJ2-3; D may be TRBD2 (5 bases). This CDR3 comprises 16 residues. With 7 bases removed from V and 4 bases from J, the gap between germline ends came to 24 bases. Germline CDR1 reads SQVTM; CDR2 reads ANQGSEA. CDR3 DNA: TGCAGCGCCTCCCGGGCTAGTGGGAGTGGATCAGATACGCAGTATTCT. This translates into CSASRASGSGSDTQYS.

Only one count was recorded for this clonotype. V and J are TRBV29-1 and TRBJ2-1; D is perhaps TRBD1 (6 bases). This CDR3 is 15 amino acids long. Germline CDR1 reads SQVTM; CDR2 reads ANQGSEA. The V end lost 5 bases, the J end lost 5 bases, and 19 bases lay between the germline ends. The CDR3 DNA reads TGCAGCGTTCCCAATGGACAGACCAAACACAATGAGCAGTTCTTC. Its protein product is CSVPNGQTKHNEQFF.

The chain combines TRBV12-3 or TRBV12-4 with TRBJ2-3; D not resolved. CDR3 length: 14 amino acids. V gave up 9 bases and J gave up 0 bases, with 13 bases separating them. CDR3 sequence reads: CASFPPPSTDTQYF. CDR3 nucleotides: TGTGCCAGTTTTCCCCCTCCTAGCACAGATACGCAGTATTTT.

V is TRBV5-6 and J is TRBJ2-7, with TRBD1 as a possible D gene (6 bases). The germline CDR1 and CDR2 sequences are SGHDT and YYEEEE. This CDR3 has 13 amino acids. CDR3 protein: CISSLRTGLSQYF. The CDR3 DNA is TGTATCAGCAGCTTACGTACAGGGCTATCGCAGTACTTC.

In its sample, this clonotype was seen many times. The chain is built from TRBV18 and TRBJ1-6; D not certain. CDR1 and CDR2 (germline): KGHSH, LQKENI. The CDR3 runs 13 residues. Trimming cost V 9 bases and J 7 bases, with 13 bases left between them. The CDR3 bases are TGTGCCAGTTTGGGCCAGCCCAATTCACCCCTCCACTTT. Translated, it gives CASLGQPNSPLHF.

To note about this clonotype: The conserved phenylalanine or tryptophan is not found at the CDR3 terminus, so this likely reflects a read error. The DNA is omitted, as the CDR3 cannot be located on it reliably, and the CDR3 follows TCRdb's listing. The chain carries TRBV11-2 and TRBJ2-7. Germline V gives CDR1 SGHAT, CDR2 FQNNGV. Both ends counted, the CDR3 spans 13 residues. This CDR3 is CARSPGNTYEHYL.

As regards this clonotype: Germline is not matched at one junction end, which may reflect a read error. The CDR3, as DNA: TGTACCATCAGTCCCGCGGCGACCTGGGATGAGCAGTTCTTC. This encodes CTISPAATWDEQFF. The chain joins TRBV10-3 to TRBJ2-1; D is unclear. The length of the CDR3 is 14 residues. Germline CDR1 is ENHRY and CDR2 is SYGVKD.

The chain combines TRBV4-3 with TRBJ2-2, with TRBD2 as a possible D gene (5 bases). Trimming cost V 5 bases and J 15 bases, with 19 bases left between them. The CDR3 loop spans 13 amino acids. CDR1 and CDR2 (germline): LGHNA, YSLEER. DNA of the CDR3: TGCGCCAGCAGCTCGATGGGAACCGGGGATTTGTTTTTT. It is translated as CASSSMGTGDLFF.

Details on this clonotype: A junction boundary mismatches the germline segment, possibly from a read error. This chain connects TRBV14 to TRBJ1-2, with D maybe TRBD1 (6 bases). Germline V gene data show CDR1 as SGHDN and CDR2 as FVKESK. This CDR3 has 13 amino acids. The CDR3 sequence: CTSGPWRGYGYTF. The CDR3 DNA is TGTACCAGCGGCCCTTGGAGGGGGTACGGCTACACCTTC. Based on the CDR3 plus reference TRBV14 and TRBJ1-2, the full variable domain is EAGVTQFPSHSVIEKGQTVTLRCDPISGHDNLYWYRRVMGKEIKFLLHFVKESKQDESGMPNNRFLAERTGGTYSTLKVQPAELEDSGVYFCTSGPWRGYGYTFGSGTRLTVV.

Concerning this clonotype: At one end the junction does not follow the germline gene, possibly because of a read error. V gene TRBV7-9 combines with J gene TRBJ2-3, with 7 bases matching TRBD1. The CDR3 extends over 16 amino acids. Germline V gene sequence: CDR1 SEHNR, CDR2 FQNEAQ (reference sequence). The CDR3 sequence: CASSLEWGQQEDMQYF. The DNA of the CDR3 is TGTGCCAGCAGCTTAGAATGGGGACAGCAAGAAGATATGCAGTATTTT.

This clonotype was seen more than once but under ten times. V usage is TRBV5-1 and J usage is TRBJ2-5; D may be TRBD2 (6 bases). Trimming shortened V by 4 bases and J by 10 bases, and 29 bases separated the two germline ends. CDR3 size: 17 residues. Germline CDR1 is SGHRS and CDR2 is YFSETQ. CDR3 nucleotides: TGCGCCAGCAGCAAATTGCTAGTGGGGGAGGAGCGGAGAGACCAGTACTTC. Protein product: CASSKLLVGEERRDQYF.

This clonotype was seen once. This CDR3 is missing its conserved last phenylalanine or tryptophan, likely due to a read error. The V and J genes are TRBV6-5 and TRBJ2-5; the match to TRBD1 covers 10 bases. This CDR3 is built from 13 residues. CDR1 MNHEY and CDR2 SVGAGI come from the germline V gene. CDR3 sequence (DNA): TGCGCAAGCAGTACCGACAGGGGGCTGACCCAGTACATC. Residues: CASSTDRGLTQYI.

About this clonotype itself: The junction departs from the called germline gene at one end, perhaps through a read error. This chain uses TRBV5-4 with TRBJ2-3, with D hard to call. CDR1 is SGHNT and CDR2 is YYREEE in the germline V gene (reference sequence). The CDR3 totals 17 residues. CDR3 nucleotide sequence: TGTGCCAGCAGCCTAGACGGAGACCCTCCACCCACAGATACGCGGTATTTT. Translating it yields CASSLDGDPPPTDTRYF.

The count of this clonotype is one. The junction does not match germline at one end; this may be a read error. The CDR3 here is CAISLVALAGTGELFF. The DNA of the CDR3 is TGTGCCATCAGCTTAGTGGCGCTAGCGGGAACCGGGGAACTGTTTTTT. The J gene is TRBJ2-2, the V gene TRBV11-2; 9 bases map to TRBD2. There are 16 residues in the CDR3. CDR1 SGHAT and CDR2 FQNNGV come from the germline V gene.

Note on this clonotype: An end of the junction differs from the germline gene, which may be a read error. This chain uses TRBV4-2 with TRBJ2-7; 10 nucleotides match TRBD1. Germline CDR1 is LGHNA and CDR2 is YNFKEQ. The CDR3 covers 18 residues. The CDR3 reads CASSQEHLGQGGPREQHF. CDR3 DNA sequence: TGTGCCAGCAGCCAGGAACACCTAGGACAGGGGGGACCGCGTGAACAGCACTTC.